This T cell receptor (beta chain) was identified in a study of blood T cell repertoires in COVID-19. This table comes from immunoSEQ multiplex PCR, and its TCRdb copy is limited to in-frame clones, with some not included. Seen here are 150,000 to 180,000 clones, approximately 83% observed once, and the top ten hold about 29%. J gave up 2 bases and V 4 bases, and 4 bases lay outside the gene matches. The length of the CDR3 is 14 residues. Germline V CDR1 and CDR2: SGHDT, YYEEEE. The source is an older woman with acute or convalescent COVID-19. The V and J genes are TRBV5-6 and TRBJ2-7, with 9 bases aligning to TRBD1. The sample comprised peripheral blood. The CDR3 protein is CASSRTGVAYEQYF. The CDR3 DNA is TGTGCCAGCAGCCGGACAGGGGTGGCCTACGAGCAGTACTTC.